The 8 T cell receptor beta chains below were found in one sample sequenced in a study of blood T cell repertoires in COVID-19. Some clones are missing from TCRdb's copy, which holds only in-frame ones; the method was immunoSEQ multiplex PCR. The profile covers about 300,000 clones, with 70% to 90% appearing a single time and under 7.5% taken by the ten largest. The source material was peripheral blood. Receptors were obtained from a man younger than 30 who had recovered from COVID-19.

The V gene is TRBV7-9, the J gene TRBJ1-4, with 8 positions matching TRBD1. The CDR3 has 16 residues. Germline CDR1 reads SEHNR; CDR2 reads FQNEAQ (reference sequence). V was clipped by 3 bases and J by 3 bases; unmatched bases: 6. The CDR3 protein is CASSFPGGISNEKLFF. CDR3 bases: TGTGCCAGCAGCTTTCCAGGGGGCATTTCTAATGAAAAACTGTTTTTT.

The rearrangement uses TRBV3-1 (or the pseudogene TRBV3-2) and TRBJ1-1; D is undetermined. Deletions cut 3 bases from V and 1 base from J, with 9 bases between. The germline V gene encodes CDR1 LGHDT and CDR2 YNNKEL (reference sequence). The CDR3 extends over 14 amino acids. This CDR3 reads CASSHDNGNTEAFF. CDR3 DNA: TGTGCCAGCAGCCATGACAATGGGAACACTGAAGCTTTCTTT.

The chain uses TRBV4-3 and TRBJ1-1, with 9 nucleotides matching TRBD1. Germline CDR1 is LGHNA and CDR2 is YSLEER. J gave up 11 bases and V 0 bases, and 22 bases lay outside the gene matches. The CDR3 has 19 residues. CDR3 sequence reads: CASSQDLWGSGTGPGGAFF. The CDR3 region has the DNA TGCGCCAGCAGCCAAGATCTATGGGGCTCCGGGACAGGGCCTGGCGGGGCTTTCTTT.

The chain is built from TRBV4-2 and TRBJ1-6; no clear D. The V and J ends lost 3 bases and 7 bases respectively, with 13 bases between them. Germline V gene sequence: CDR1 LGHNA, CDR2 YNFKEQ. This CDR3 comprises 15 residues. The CDR3 DNA follows: TGTGCCAGCAGCCAGGGCTCCAGAGAGAATTCACCCCTCCACTTT. It encodes CASSQGSRENSPLHF.

J is TRBJ1-1 and V is TRBV18; the D gene is possibly TRBD1 (6 bases). The CDR3 totals 17 residues. Germline V CDR1 and CDR2: KGHSH, LQKENI. With 5 bases removed from V and 1 base from J, the gap between germline ends came to 20 bases. CDR3 in DNA: TGTGCCAGCTCAGCGACGGGGACATCAGTTCCGAACACTGAAGCTTTCTTT. As protein: CASSATGTSVPNTEAFF.

The J gene is TRBJ2-3, the V gene TRBV12-5, with 9 bases matching TRBD1. V shed 11 bases and J 2 bases; nucleotides not matched to a gene: 5. Germline CDR1 is LGHNT and CDR2 is FRNRAP. The CDR3 spans 13 residues. For the CDR3, the DNA is TGTGCTTCTAGGGACAGGGACACAGATACGCAGTATTTT. Protein sequence: CASRDRDTDTQYF. Based on the CDR3 plus reference TRBV12-5 and TRBJ2-3, the full variable domain is DARVTQTPRHKVTEMGQEVTMRCQPILGHNTVFWYRQTMMQGLELLAYFRNRAPLDDSGMPKDRFSAEMPDATLATLKIQPSEPRDSAVYFCASRDRDTDTQYFGPGTRLTVL.

V is TRBV27 and J is TRBJ2-7; D uncertain. Deletions cut 0 bases from V and 0 bases from J, with 6 bases between. The germline gives CDR1 MNHEY, CDR2 SMNVEV (reference sequence). This CDR3 has 14 amino acids. The CDR3 region is CASSLSSGSYEQYF. The DNA for the CDR3 is TGTGCCAGCAGTTTATCGTCGGGCTCCTACGAGCAGTACTTC.

The genes are TRBV12-5 and TRBJ1-1; D is unresolved. V was shortened by 5 bases and J by 1 base, with 11 bases between the two germline ends. The CDR3 runs 14 residues. Germline assignment: CDR1 LGHNT and CDR2 FRNRAP. CDR3 bases: TGTGCTAGTGGTCTTGCGGACTCGAACACTGAAGCTTTCTTT. The encoded protein is CASGLADSNTEAFF.